These 7 T cell receptor beta chains were sequenced from one sample in a study of T cell responses to AZD1222 COVID-19 vaccine. TCRdb keeps only in-frame clones here, not all; method: immunoSEQ multiplex PCR. Of roughly 180,000 clones in the sample, more than 85% are singletons; the top ten hold 3.4%. Source: peripheral blood, taken 28 days after the second AZD1222 dose. These TCRs come from an adult who received the AZD1222 COVID-19 vaccine.

The chain couples TRBV5-6 to TRBJ2-3, with TRBD2 identical over 7 bases. CDR1 is SGHDT, CDR2 YYEEEE, per germline. The CDR3 runs to 15 residues. Trimming cost V 3 bases and J 3 bases; bases outside gene matches: 7. The CDR3 here is CASSWGGEWTDTQYF. The DNA for the CDR3 is TGTGCCAGCAGCTGGGGAGGGGAATGGACAGATACGCAGTATTTT.

This chain links TRBV5-5 with TRBJ2-5; TRBD1 aligns across 7 bases. V gave up 4 bases and J gave up 2 bases; unmatched junction bases: 5. The CDR3 contains 14 residues. In germline, CDR1 is SGHKS, CDR2 YYEKEE (reference sequence). The CDR3 sequence is CASSPPGQQETQYF. The CDR3 DNA is TGTGCCAGCAGCCCACCGGGACAGCAAGAGACCCAGTACTTC.

In its sample, this clone was seen a few times. The rearrangement uses TRBV14 and TRBJ2-1, with TRBD2 matching 15 bases. Germline CDR1 is SGHDN and CDR2 is FVKESK. Germline trimming cut 4 bases from V and 8 bases from J; bases unmatched to any gene: 6. The CDR3 is 16 amino acids. CDR3 in amino acids: CASSPTRTSGRDEQFF. CDR3 nucleotide sequence: TGTGCCAGCAGCCCCACAAGGACTAGCGGGAGGGATGAGCAGTTCTTC. The variable domain in full, with the rest retrieved from reference TRBV14 and TRBJ2-1, is EAGVTQFPSHSVIEKGQTVTLRCDPISGHDNLYWYRRVMGKEIKFLLHFVKESKQDESGMPNNRFLAERTGGTYSTLKVQPAELEDSGVYFCASSPTRTSGRDEQFFGPGTRLTVL.

This chain joins TRBV7-3 and TRBJ2-1; 8 nucleotides align to TRBD1. V gave up 5 bases and J gave up 5 bases; unmatched junction bases: 11. The CDR3 consists of 16 residues. Germline V CDR1 and CDR2: SGHTA, FQGTGA. This CDR3 is CASSPNRQGRNNEQFF. The CDR3, as DNA: TGTGCCAGCAGCCCCAACCGACAGGGGCGGAACAATGAGCAGTTCTTC.

CDR3 sequence: CASSSRLAGGTEQFF. CDR3 bases: TGTGCCAGCAGTTCCCGACTAGCGGGAGGTACTGAGCAGTTCTTC. The V call is TRBV28, the J call TRBJ2-1; 13 nucleotides match TRBD2. The CDR3 is 15 amino acids. The J segment lost 9 bases and the V segment lost 4 bases, leaving 6 bases of the junction unmatched. Germline CDR1 and CDR2: MDHEN and SYDVKM.

The rearrangement joins TRBV30 to TRBJ1-2; TRBD1 agrees at 7 bases. Germline-derived CDR1 and CDR2 are GTSNPN and SVGIG (reference sequence). The CDR3 loop spans 14 amino acids. With V trimmed by 3 bases and J by 1 base, 5 bases remained unmatched. The CDR3 sequence is CAWRGDSLNYGYTF. CDR3 DNA: TGTGCCTGGAGGGGGGACAGTCTTAACTATGGCTACACCTTC.

The chain recombines TRBV5-1 with TRBJ2-7; 8 nucleotides line up with TRBD2. CDR1 and CDR2 from the germline V gene are SGHRS and YFSETQ. Losses at the gene ends were 0 bases for V and 4 bases for J; bases not matched to a gene: 3. The CDR3 runs to 14 residues. The CDR3 nucleotides read TGCGCCAGCAGCTTGGTTAGCGGGACGTACGAGCAGTACTTC. Protein sequence: CASSLVSGTYEQYF.